What follows are 30 T cell receptor beta chains derived from one specimen sequenced in a study of cytomegalovirus exposure and HLA in healthy donors. PCR amplification relied on 60 Vbeta primers (plus 13 Jbeta primers). The table came from immunoSEQ multiplex PCR; TCRdb's copy has only in-frame clones and leaves some out. The data hold 100,000 to 150,000 clones, with approximately 78% observed a single time. The sequenced material came from PBMCs. All receptors come from a female donor in good health and CMV-seronegative.

This clone showed up just a few times. This chain connects TRBV4-1 to TRBJ2-5, with TRBD1 matching over 12 bases. This CDR3 contains 17 residues. The germline gives CDR1 MGHRA, CDR2 YSYEKL. The V gene end was trimmed by 3 bases and the J gene end by 7 bases; junction bases not matched to a gene: 12. Here the CDR3 DNA reads TGCGCCAGCAGCCAGCCAGACGGGGACAGGGGGCGGAGGACCCAGTACTTC. Its translation is CASSQPDGDRGRRTQYF.

The V call is TRBV19, the J call TRBJ1-2, with TRBD1 as a possible D gene (6 bases). CDR1 LNHDA and CDR2 SQIVND come from the germline V gene (reference sequence). CDR3 length: 18 residues. V was cut by 8 bases and J by 3 bases, with 28 bases left in between. CDR3 in DNA: TGTGCCAGTGGCCAGGCAGGGGCTCAAGGTCGCATTTACTATGGCTACACCTTC. It yields the protein CASGQAGAQGRIYYGYTF.

This clone has a handful of counts. The gene calls are TRBV9 and TRBJ2-1, with 7 bases lining up with TRBD1. The CDR3 length is 14 residues. Per germline, CDR1 SGDLS and CDR2 YYNGEE. After removal of 3 bases from V and 3 bases from J, the junction contained 3 bases not matched to a gene. This CDR3 reads CASSGGQSYNEQFF. Written as DNA, the CDR3 is TGTGCCAGCAGCGGGGGACAGAGCTACAATGAGCAGTTCTTC. Full variable domain (rest looked up from reference TRBV9 and TRBJ2-1): DSGVTQTPKHLITATGQRVTLRCSPRSGDLSVYWYQQSLDQGLQFLIQYYNGEERAKGNILERFSAQQFPDLHSELNLSSLELGDSALYFCASSGGQSYNEQFFGPGTRLTVL.

The chain uses TRBV4-3 and TRBJ2-7; the match to TRBD2 covers 8 bases. Germline V gives CDR1 LGHNA, CDR2 YSLEER. With 4 bases clipped from V and 7 bases from J, the junction kept 6 bases outside the gene matches. The CDR3 covers 13 residues. In DNA, the CDR3 is TGCGCCAGCAGCCCAGGTCCGGGGGGGGAGCAGTACTTC. This translates into CASSPGPGGEQYF.

The CDR3 DNA reads TGTGCCAGCAGCCTTCCGGGACAGGGATCTGGAAACACCATATATTTT. Residues: CASSLPGQGSGNTIYF. V is TRBV5-4 and J is TRBJ1-3; TRBD1 matches at 9 bases. Germline V gene data show CDR1 as SGHNT and CDR2 as YYREEE (reference sequence). The CDR3 totals 16 residues. V dropped 4 bases and J dropped 1; count of bases not matched to a gene: 6.

This rearrangement joins TRBV9 to TRBJ2-5; D is undetermined. Germline V gene lookup returns CDR1 SGDLS and CDR2 YYNGEE. The V end lost 2 bases, the J end lost 4 bases, and 12 bases lay between the germline ends. The length of the CDR3 is 14 residues. As DNA, the CDR3 is TGTGCCAGCAGCGTCACGGCCTCGGGAGAGACCCAGTACTTC. It is translated as CASSVTASGETQYF.

This chain connects TRBV5-1 to TRBJ2-7; 10 nucleotides line up with TRBD2. CDR3 length equals 15 residues. Trimming removed 0 bases from V and 2 bases from J; junction bases left unmatched: 2. Germline loops: CDR1 SGHRS, CDR2 YFSETQ. The CDR3 spells CASSLDLAGAYEQYF. In nucleotides, the CDR3 is TGCGCCAGCAGCTTGGATCTAGCGGGGGCCTACGAGCAGTACTTC.

The V gene is TRBV7-2, the J gene TRBJ1-1, with D perhaps matching TRBD1 (6 bases). Germline assignment: CDR1 SGHTA and CDR2 FQGNSA. With 3 bases removed from V and 5 bases from J, the gap between germline ends came to 13 bases. This CDR3 spans 14 amino acids. The CDR3 is CASSFQPGQTEAFF. DNA for the CDR3: TGTGCCAGCAGCTTCCAACCGGGACAAACTGAAGCTTTCTTT.

The chain combines TRBV6-6 with TRBJ2-5; D remains unclear. V lost 5 bases and J lost 1, with 14 bases in between. CDR1 and CDR2 from the germline V gene are MNHNY and SVGAGI (reference sequence). The CDR3 covers 15 residues. DNA of the CDR3: TGTGCCAGCAGTCCTCCGGCAGGTTCCCAAGAGACCCAGTACTTC. This translates into CASSPPAGSQETQYF.

V gene TRBV6-1 combines with J gene TRBJ2-1, with a tentative D call TRBD1 (6 bases). This CDR3 contains 14 residues. V lost 10 bases, J lost 0 bases, and 13 bases lay in between. Germline CDR1 MNHNS, CDR2 SASEGT. The CDR3 protein is CATRMDSSYNEQFF. As DNA, the CDR3 is TGTGCCACCCGCATGGACAGCTCCTACAATGAGCAGTTCTTC.

The CDR3 nucleotides read TGTGCCAGCAGCTTCGGACAGGGAAAGACCTTC. This translates into CASSFGQGKTF. The V gene is TRBV7-9, the J gene TRBJ1-2, with 8 bases matching TRBD1. CDR1 is SEHNR and CDR2 is FQNEAQ in the germline V gene (reference sequence). This CDR3 comprises 11 residues. V gave up 3 bases and J gave up 14 bases; unmatched junction bases: 5.

The rearrangement uses TRBV28 and TRBJ2-3; 9 bases are a match to TRBD2. From germline, CDR1 is MDHEN and CDR2 SYDVKM. The V and J ends lost 5 bases and 4 bases, in that order; junction bases with no gene match: 7. This CDR3 spans 15 amino acids. As DNA, the CDR3 is TGTGCCAGCAGTCCGTCTAGCGGGAACCCAGATACGCAGTATTTT. Its translation: CASSPSSGNPDTQYF.

The chain links TRBV5-1 to TRBJ2-5, with 12 nucleotides matching TRBD2. V lost 2 bases to trimming and J lost 7 bases; unmatched junction nucleotides: 6. Looked up from germline, CDR1 is SGHRS and CDR2 is YFSETQ. The CDR3 covers 15 residues. The CDR3 reads CASSFLAGGPGTQYF. DNA of the CDR3: TGCGCCAGCAGCTTTCTAGCGGGAGGGCCGGGGACCCAGTACTTC. The variable domain in full, completed from reference TRBV5-1 and TRBJ2-5, reads KAGVTQTPRYLIKTRGQQVTLSCSPISGHRSVSWYQQTPGQGLQFLFEYFSETQRNKGNFPGRFSGRQFSNSRSEMNVSTLELGDSALYLCASSFLAGGPGTQYFGPGTRLLVL.

The V call is TRBV28, the J call TRBJ1-3; the D is unclear. CDR1 is MDHEN, CDR2 SYDVKM, per germline. The CDR3 contains 13 residues. Trimming removed 6 bases at V and 0 bases at J, with 6 bases between. The CDR3 here is CASSQDSGNTIYF. The CDR3 DNA is TGTGCCAGCAGCCAGGACTCTGGAAACACCATATATTTT.

This clone appeared once. V and J are TRBV7-2 and TRBJ2-7; 8 bases line up with TRBD2. This CDR3 comprises 15 residues. CDR1 SGHTA and CDR2 FQGNSA come from the germline V gene. V trimming: 3 bases; J trimming: 3 bases; junction bases outside the gene matches: 7. Written as DNA, the CDR3 is TGTGCCAGCAGCTTCAACCCCGGGACTAGCTACGAGCAGTACTTC. It translates to CASSFNPGTSYEQYF.

V gene TRBV4-3 combines with J gene TRBJ2-3, with 8 positions matching TRBD1. This CDR3 has 13 amino acids. Germline lookup yields CDR1 LGHNA and CDR2 YSLEER. Trimming removed 0 bases from V and 9 bases from J; junction bases left unmatched: 2. The CDR3 reads CASSQDGQGTQYF. CDR3 bases: TGCGCCAGCAGCCAAGACGGACAGGGAACGCAGTATTTT.

Concerning this clone: A clone one base away is much larger, so this may be a read error. The gene calls are TRBV5-1 and TRBJ1-3, with D unresolved. Trimming removed 0 bases at V and 2 bases at J, with 6 bases between. The CDR3 has 14 amino acids. Per germline, CDR1 SGHRS and CDR2 YFSETQ. The CDR3 loop reads CASSLGGTGNTIYF. CDR3 coding DNA: TGCGCCAGCAGCTTGGGAGGGACTGGAAACACCATATATTTT. Filled out from reference TRBV5-1 and TRBJ1-3, the complete variable domain reads KAGVTQTPRYLIKTRGQQVTLSCSPISGHRSVSWYQQTPGQGLQFLFEYFSETQRNKGNFPGRFSGRQFSNSRSEMNVSTLELGDSALYLCASSLGGTGNTIYFGEGSWLTVV.

The J gene is TRBJ1-5, the V gene TRBV5-6; weak D call: TRBD1 (5 bases). The germline CDR1 and CDR2 sequences are SGHDT and YYEEEE. This CDR3 contains 16 residues. The V and J ends lost 0 bases and 3 bases respectively, with 13 bases between them. The chain's CDR3 is CASSLGGRSYNQPQHF. The CDR3 DNA follows: TGTGCCAGCAGCTTGGGGGGCAGGTCCTACAATCAGCCCCAGCATTTT.

The chain couples TRBV7-9 to TRBJ2-7, with D perhaps matching TRBD1 (6 bases). Between the trimmed V and J ends, which lost 1 base and 1 base, there was a span of 11 bases. Germline CDR1 is SEHNR and CDR2 is FQNEAQ (reference sequence). The CDR3 extends over 15 amino acids. The CDR3 spells CASSLDPDSSYEQYF. CDR3 nucleotide sequence: TGTGCCAGCAGCTTAGACCCGGACAGTTCCTACGAGCAGTACTTC.

This rearrangement joins TRBV4-3 to TRBJ2-3, with 9 positions matching TRBD2. This CDR3 has 16 residues. Germline V gives CDR1 LGHNA, CDR2 YSLEER. Trimming at V came to 4 bases and at J to 0 bases, leaving 5 bases not matched to a gene. DNA of the CDR3: TGCGCCAGCAGCCGGAGGACTAGCGCTAGCACAGATACGCAGTATTTT. As protein: CASSRRTSASTDTQYF.

The chain uses TRBV5-1 and TRBJ2-5; the D gene is possibly TRBD2 (6 bases). The J call is uncertain, as TRBJ2-7 better fits the DNA end. The V gene's germline CDR1 is SGHRS and CDR2 YFSETQ. This CDR3 has 14 amino acids. The CDR3 nucleotides read TGCGCCAGCAGCTTGAGGGTGGGGGGTAGCGAGCAGTACTTC. Translated: CASSLRVGGSEQYF.

The table lists this clone with a few counts. Here the CDR3 reads CASSEGSGKEYTEAFF. DNA of the CDR3: TGTGCCAGCAGTGAAGGCTCAGGGAAAGAATACACTGAAGCTTTCTTT. The V and J genes are TRBV6-1 and TRBJ1-1; possibly TRBD1 for D (5 bases). Trimming pared 1 base from V and 3 bases from J, leaving 15 bases between. CDR1 and CDR2 from the germline V gene are MNHNS and SASEGT. The CDR3 extends over 16 amino acids.

This chain connects TRBV7-2 to TRBJ1-1; TRBD1 is a possible D gene (5 bases). Trimming took 5 bases from V and 1 from J, leaving 11 bases between them. This CDR3 is 14 amino acids long. Germline lookup yields CDR1 SGHTA and CDR2 FQGNSA. The CDR3 spells CASSLQGRNTEAFF. As DNA, the CDR3 is TGTGCCAGCAGCCTTCAGGGAAGGAACACTGAAGCTTTCTTT.

This sequence joins TRBV28 and TRBJ2-3; D ambiguous. Germline CDR1 MDHEN, CDR2 SYDVKM. CDR3 length: 11 amino acids. V was shortened by 5 bases and J by 6 bases, with 6 bases between the two germline ends. The CDR3, as DNA: TGTGCCAGCAGTGCCAGGGATACGCAGTATTTT. It encodes CASSARDTQYF.

This clone occurred a few times. The chain uses TRBV28 and TRBJ1-4, with TRBD1 matching 7 bases. Germline V gene lookup returns CDR1 MDHEN and CDR2 SYDVKM. This CDR3 contains 14 residues. Losses at the gene ends were 6 bases for V and 7 bases for J; bases not matched to a gene: 8. CDR3 protein: CASSPRAGGEKLFF. The CDR3 DNA is TGTGCCAGCAGCCCAAGGGCAGGGGGTGAAAAACTGTTTTTT.

In this sample, this clone turned up once. The chain uses TRBV7-5 and TRBJ2-5; TRBD1 is the table's D call, not checked against the DNA. TRBV7-5 is flagged as a pseudogene. The length of the CDR3 is 18 residues. The CDR3 DNA sequence: TGTGTCAGAAGCTTAGAAACCCAGGGGGCGGAGGAGAGAGAGACCCAGTACTTC. Protein sequence: CVRSLETQGAEERETQYF.

The chain couples TRBV5-1 to TRBJ2-7, with a weak D call TRBD2 (6 bases). This CDR3 is built from 14 residues. The ends were cut back, 3 bases at V and 0 bases at J, with 10 bases in the middle. Per germline, CDR1 SGHRS and CDR2 YFSETQ. CDR3 residues: CASSSRGDSYEQYF. For the CDR3, the DNA is TGCGCCAGCAGCTCCCGCGGGGACTCCTACGAGCAGTACTTC.

This rearrangement joins TRBV15 to TRBJ1-3; D is undetermined. The V and J ends lost 5 bases and 3 bases respectively, with 8 bases between them. CDR1 LNHNV and CDR2 YYDKDF come from the germline V gene (reference sequence). The CDR3 consists of 13 residues. The CDR3 here is CATSRVLGNTIYF. The CDR3 DNA reads as TGTGCCACCAGCCGAGTACTTGGAAACACCATATATTTT.

The chain couples TRBV30 to TRBJ1-1; no clear D gene. Between the trimmed V and J ends, which lost 3 bases and 1 base, there was a span of 6 bases. The germline V gene encodes CDR1 GTSNPN and CDR2 SVGIG (reference sequence). The CDR3 has 12 residues. CDR3 DNA sequence: TGTGCCTGGAGGAGGAAGAACACTGAAGCTTTCTTT. It translates to CAWRRKNTEAFF. Complete variable domain (other parts from reference TRBV30 and TRBJ1-1): SQTIHQWPATLVQPVGSPLSLECTVEGTSNPNLYWYRQAAGRGLQLLFYSVGIGQISSEVPQNLSASRPQDRQFILSSKKLLLSDSGFYLCAWRRKNTEAFFGQGTRLTVV.

The chain employs TRBV5-8 and TRBJ2-3, with D possibly TRBD2 on 6 matching bases. CDR1 is SGHTS, CDR2 YDEGEE, per germline. Trimming stripped 5 bases from V and 0 bases from J, with 13 bases between. The CDR3 runs to 15 residues. Written as DNA, the CDR3 is TGTGCCAGCAGTCCATGGAGCGGGAGCACAGATACGCAGTATTTT. Amino acid sequence: CASSPWSGSTDTQYF.